One and the same sample provided the 10 T cell receptor beta chains below, sequenced in a study of glioma-infiltrating T cells after dendritic cell vaccination. Generated by immunoSEQ multiplex PCR, the TCRdb table keeps only in-frame clones and is missing some. The table shows over 65,000 clones, with 85% occurring only once. Time point denoted: after dendritic cell vaccination, including at tumor progression/relapse. The input for sequencing was blood, taken after dendritic cell vaccination. The receptor set was obtained from a human donor with glioblastoma.

The genes are TRBV7-9 and TRBJ2-5, with 9 bases that match TRBD2. V was clipped by 1 base and J by 1 base; unmatched bases: 1. The CDR3 contains 15 residues. Germline values: CDR1 SEHNR, CDR2 FQNEAQ (reference sequence). The CDR3 DNA reads as TGTGCCAGCAGCTTAGTACTAGCGGGCCAAGAGACCCAGTACTTC. Protein: CASSLVLAGQETQYF.

This rearrangement joins TRBV5-1 to TRBJ2-7; TRBD2 might be the D (5 bases). Trimming pared 4 bases from V and 6 bases from J, leaving 14 bases between. CDR1 is SGHRS, CDR2 YFSETQ, per germline. CDR3 length: 13 residues. The CDR3 spells CASSVEAGREQYF. The CDR3 DNA is TGCGCCAGCAGCGTGGAGGCGGGTCGCGAGCAGTACTTC.

The rearrangement joins TRBV7-2 to TRBJ2-3; D remains ambiguous. The V gene's germline CDR1 is SGHTA and CDR2 FQGNSA. This CDR3 comprises 14 residues. Trimming stripped 8 bases from V and 1 base from J, with 13 bases between. DNA of the CDR3: TGTGCCAGCCTAGGCCCGATTGGCACAGATACGCAGTATTTT. Translation gives CASLGPIGTDTQYF.

This chain uses TRBV5-1 with TRBJ1-4, with D possibly matching TRBD1 (5 bases). The germline gives CDR1 SGHRS, CDR2 YFSETQ. V lost 3 bases and J 5 bases, leaving 14 bases between the germline ends. CDR3 length: 15 residues. Written as DNA, the CDR3 is TGCGCCAGCAGCTCGGGTGTGGGGGGGAATGAAAAACTGTTTTTT. Translating it yields CASSSGVGGNEKLFF.

This rearrangement joins TRBV4-1 to TRBJ2-1, with 7 bases that match TRBD1. CDR1 MGHRA and CDR2 YSYEKL come from the germline V gene. V lost 4 bases and J lost 2; bases outside the gene matches: 8. The CDR3 covers 16 residues. For the CDR3, the DNA is TGCGCCAGCAGCCCCCCCCGGGACAGAACCTACAATGAGCAGTTCTTC. It is translated as CASSPPRDRTYNEQFF.

The chain recombines TRBV18 with TRBJ2-2; 8 bases map to TRBD2. Per the germline V gene, CDR1 is KGHSH and CDR2 is LQKENI. V dropped 2 bases and J dropped 0; count of bases not matched to a gene: 2. The CDR3 loop spans 16 amino acids. For the CDR3, the DNA is TGTGCCAGCTCACCAAGACTAGCGCCGAACACCGGGGAGCTGTTTTTT. This sequence encodes CASSPRLAPNTGELFF.

This chain connects TRBV6-1 to TRBJ2-7; a weak D match, TRBD1 (7 bases). The V end was cut by 6 bases, the J end by 5 bases, with 11 bases between. The CDR3 extends over 12 amino acids. CDR1 and CDR2 (germline): MNHNS, SASEGT. As DNA, the CDR3 is TGTGCCAGCAGGGAGGGACAGAACGAGCAGTACTTC. Protein product: CASREGQNEQYF.

This clone was recorded a few times. The rearrangement links TRBV19 to TRBJ1-2; D uncertain. The germline gives CDR1 LNHDA, CDR2 SQIVND (reference sequence). V was cut by 5 bases and J by 2 bases, with 9 bases left in between. CDR3 length: 13 residues. DNA of the CDR3: TGTGCCAGTAGTGAGGTACTGAACTATGGCTACACCTTC. Encoded protein: CASSEVLNYGYTF.

The chain links TRBV7-2 to TRBJ2-7, with 14 bases aligning to TRBD2. The CDR3 loop spans 16 amino acids. V was pared by 5 bases and J by 4 bases, with 7 bases of the junction left unmatched. Germline V gene lookup returns CDR1 SGHTA and CDR2 FQGNSA. Written as DNA, the CDR3 is TGTGCCAGCAGCCCAAGACTAGCGGGGGGGCAGTACGAGCAGTACTTC. This sequence encodes CASSPRLAGGQYEQYF. The entire variable domain, with the rest obtained from reference TRBV7-2 and TRBJ2-7, is as follows: GAGVSQSPSNKVTEKGKDVELRCDPISGHTALYWYRQSLGQGLEFLIYFQGNSAPDKSGLPSDRFSAERTGGSVSTLTIQRTQQEDSAVYLCASSPRLAGGQYEQYFGPGTRLTVT.

V usage is TRBV5-6 and J usage is TRBJ2-2; no firm D call. The CDR3 sequence is 16 residues long. In germline, CDR1 is SGHDT, CDR2 YYEEEE. Deletions cut 0 bases from V and 0 bases from J, with 9 bases between. The CDR3 loop is CASSLVSYANTGELFF. The CDR3 DNA reads as TGTGCCAGCAGCTTGGTATCCTACGCGAACACCGGGGAGCTGTTTTTT.